Below, 23 T cell receptor beta chains from the same sample are listed, as sequenced in a study of T cell responses to AZD1222 COVID-19 vaccine. Some clones are missing from TCRdb's copy, which holds only in-frame ones; the method was immunoSEQ multiplex PCR. Of approximately 90,000 clones in the sample, approximately 91% are singletons; the top ten hold approximately 5.1%. This material consisted of peripheral blood, taken 28 days after the second AZD1222 dose. The receptors originated from an adult who received the AZD1222 COVID-19 vaccine.

The genes are TRBV12-3 or TRBV12-4 and TRBJ1-1, with D unresolved. V gave up 0 bases and J gave up 1 base, with 3 bases separating them. The CDR3 loop spans 13 amino acids. The CDR3 loop is CASSLARNTEAFF. CDR3 coding DNA: TGTGCCAGCAGTTTAGCCCGGAACACTGAAGCTTTCTTT.

The count of this clone is one. The CDR3 coding sequence is TGTGCCAGCAGCCTACAGGGGGGAGGGACCAAAAACATTCAGTACTTC. Encoded protein: CASSLQGGGTKNIQYF. J is TRBJ2-4 and V is TRBV3-1 (or the pseudogene TRBV3-2); the D gene is possibly TRBD1 (8 bases). The germline CDR1 and CDR2 sequences are LGHDT and YNNKEL (reference sequence). The CDR3 loop spans 16 amino acids. V lost 4 bases, J lost 2 bases, and 15 bases lay in between.

The chain carries TRBV28 and TRBJ2-1; D is unclear. Trimming stripped 7 bases from V and 0 bases from J, with 13 bases between. Germline assignment: CDR1 MDHEN and CDR2 SYDVKM. The CDR3 has 15 residues. Here the CDR3 DNA reads TGTGCCAGCACTAACCCCCGTAGCTCCTACAATGAGCAGTTCTTC. This sequence encodes CASTNPRSSYNEQFF.

The chain is built from TRBV9 and TRBJ1-1; D possibly corresponds to TRBD1 (6 bases). Trimming removed 0 bases from V and 0 bases from J, with 9 bases in between. The CDR3 length is 15 residues. CDR1 SGDLS and CDR2 YYNGEE come from the germline V gene. CDR3 sequence reads: CASSVGGGMNTEAFF. The CDR3 nucleotides read TGTGCCAGCAGCGTAGGCGGGGGCATGAACACTGAAGCTTTCTTT.

This chain joins TRBV27 and TRBJ2-7, with D perhaps TRBD2 (5 bases). The length of the CDR3 is 13 residues. Germline V gene data show CDR1 as MNHEY and CDR2 as SMNVEV (reference sequence). Deletions cut 1 base from V and 7 bases from J, with 11 bases between. CDR3: CASSLYSAGEQYF. In nucleotides, the CDR3 is TGTGCCAGCAGTTTATACTCGGCGGGTGAGCAGTACTTC.

The rearrangement links TRBV11-3 to TRBJ2-2; TRBD1 is a possible D gene (6 bases). Per germline, CDR1 SGHNT and CDR2 YENEEA. This CDR3 spans 11 amino acids. Trimming pared 5 bases from V and 9 bases from J, leaving 7 bases between. The CDR3 DNA reads as TGTGCCAGCAGCGACAGGCGGGAGCTGTTTTTT. This sequence encodes CASSDRRELFF.

The J gene is TRBJ1-1, the V gene TRBV12-5, with TRBD1 identical over 8 bases. The CDR3 totals 17 residues. Germline CDR1 reads LGHNT; CDR2 reads FRNRAP. Losses at the gene ends were 2 bases for V and 3 bases for J; bases not matched to a gene: 11. This chain's CDR3 is CASGLLPGQGGYTEAFF. CDR3 DNA: TGTGCTAGTGGTTTGCTACCAGGACAGGGAGGATACACTGAAGCTTTCTTT.

The CDR3 DNA reads TGCGCCAGCAGCTTGGAGGGAGGGAGCGTCCCAGAGACCCAGTACTTC. Translated: CASSLEGGSVPETQYF. The chain has TRBV5-1 and TRBJ2-5; 7 nucleotides align to TRBD2. CDR3 size: 16 residues. CDR1 is SGHRS and CDR2 is YFSETQ in the germline V gene. V lost 0 bases and J lost 4; bases outside the gene matches: 9.

J is TRBJ1-2 and V is TRBV19; D is perhaps TRBD1 (5 bases). The V end lost 3 bases, the J end lost 8 bases, and 16 bases lay between the germline ends. This CDR3 comprises 14 residues. Looked up from germline, CDR1 is LNHDA and CDR2 is SQIVND (reference sequence). The CDR3 reads CASSIPGRVKGYTF. CDR3 nucleotide sequence: TGTGCCAGTAGTATCCCGGGCAGGGTGAAAGGCTACACCTTC.

The V and J genes are TRBV18 and TRBJ1-1; D may be TRBD1 (6 bases). The CDR3 totals 13 residues. Between the trimmed V and J ends, which lost 4 bases and 1 base, there was a span of 7 bases. Germline V gives CDR1 KGHSH, CDR2 LQKENI. DNA for the CDR3: TGTGCCAGCTCACGGGACAAGAACACTGAAGCTTTCTTT. Translated: CASSRDKNTEAFF. Variable domain in full (rest from reference TRBV18 and TRBJ1-1): NAGVMQNPRHLVRRRGQEARLRCSPMKGHSHVYWYRQLPEEGLKFMVYLQKENIIDESGMPKERFSAEFPKEGPSILRIQQVVRGDSAAYFCASSRDKNTEAFFGQGTRLTVV.

V usage is TRBV24-1 and J usage is TRBJ2-5; unclear D gene. The CDR3 has 13 amino acids. V gave up 3 bases and J gave up 1 base, with 5 bases separating them. CDR1 is KGHDR, CDR2 SFDVKD, per germline. The CDR3 nucleotides are TGTGCCACCAGTGATGGTGGCCAAGAGACCCAGTACTTC. Translated: CATSDGGQETQYF.

The gene calls are TRBV6-5 and TRBJ1-2; 7 positions agree with TRBD1. Germline V lookup: CDR1 MNHEY, CDR2 SVGAGI. Losses at the gene ends were 6 bases for V and 4 bases for J; bases not matched to a gene: 8. The CDR3 length is 14 residues. CDR3 sequence: CASSRDSIFYGYTF. In DNA, the CDR3 is TGTGCCAGCAGCCGGGACAGTATTTTCTATGGCTACACCTTC.

The J gene is TRBJ2-3, the V gene TRBV7-9, with 8 bases aligning to TRBD2. Germline lookup yields CDR1 SEHNR and CDR2 FQNEAQ (reference sequence). The CDR3 is 15 residues long. With V trimmed by 6 bases and J by 2 bases, 7 bases remained unmatched. The CDR3 protein is CASRVTGLDTDTQYF. Written as DNA, the CDR3 is TGTGCCAGCAGAGTCACGGGACTAGACACAGATACGCAGTATTTT.

V and J are TRBV19 and TRBJ2-2; possibly TRBD1 or TRBD2 for D (6 bases each). V gave up 3 bases and J gave up 7 bases, with 21 bases separating them. CDR3 length: 17 residues. Germline CDR1 is LNHDA and CDR2 is SQIVND (reference sequence). This CDR3 is CASSILSPTGASGELFF. CDR3 in DNA: TGTGCCAGTAGTATCCTCTCCCCGACGGGGGCCAGCGGGGAGCTGTTTTTT.

This chain connects TRBV5-6 to TRBJ1-1; D not certain. Germline CDR1 is SGHDT and CDR2 is YYEEEE. The V end was cut by 4 bases, the J end by 3 bases, with 4 bases between. The CDR3 contains 11 residues. CDR3 protein: CASSRDTEAFF. As DNA, the CDR3 is TGTGCCAGCAGCCGAGACACTGAAGCTTTCTTT. The entire variable domain, with the rest obtained from reference TRBV5-6 and TRBJ1-1, is as follows: DAGVTQSPTHLIKTRGQQVTLRCSPKSGHDTVSWYQQALGQGPQFIFQYYEEEERQRGNFPDRFSGHQFPNYSSELNVNALLLGDSALYLCASSRDTEAFFGQGTRLTVV.

The gene calls are TRBV30 and TRBJ1-5; 7 bases are shared with TRBD1. Losses at the gene ends were 1 base for V and 4 bases for J; bases not matched to a gene: 4. CDR3 length: 14 residues. The germline CDR1 and CDR2 sequences are GTSNPN and SVGIG (reference sequence). The CDR3: CAWSAGTVNQPQHF. CDR3 DNA sequence: TGTGCCTGGAGTGCCGGGACAGTTAATCAGCCCCAGCATTTT.

The chain carries TRBV4-3 and TRBJ2-7, with 7 bases aligning to TRBD1. The germline CDR1 and CDR2 sequences are LGHNA and YSLEER. V gave up 3 bases and J gave up 2 bases; unmatched junction bases: 7. The CDR3 has 15 amino acids. The CDR3 loop is CASSQGSGQTYEQYF. DNA of the CDR3: TGCGCCAGCAGCCAGGGATCGGGACAGACCTACGAGCAGTACTTC.

The genes are TRBV11-1 and TRBJ1-2; D is ambiguous. The CDR3 runs to 15 residues. Trimming took off 4 bases at V and 6 bases at J, with 18 bases between the two ends. The germline CDR1 and CDR2 sequences are SGHAT and FQDESV (reference sequence). The CDR3 DNA follows: TGTGCCAGCAGCTCACTCGTGGAGAAGAGGCATGGCTACACCTTC. Translated: CASSSLVEKRHGYTF.

The chain links TRBV11-3 to TRBJ1-1; D gene uncertain. Between the trimmed V and J ends, which lost 5 bases and 5 bases, there was a span of 12 bases. The CDR3 consists of 13 residues. The V gene's germline CDR1 is SGHNT and CDR2 YENEEA. The CDR3 reads CASSRNPLTEAFF. DNA for the CDR3: TGTGCCAGCAGCCGAAACCCCTTGACTGAAGCTTTCTTT.

CDR3 loop: CASSGGGYTEAFF. The CDR3 DNA reads TGCGCCAGCAGTGGAGGGGGGTACACTGAAGCTTTCTTT. The V and J genes are TRBV10-1 and TRBJ1-1, with D perhaps matching TRBD1 (6 bases). V gave up 4 bases and J gave up 3 bases, with 9 bases separating them. This CDR3 spans 13 amino acids. CDR1 is WNHNN, CDR2 SYGVQD, per germline (reference sequence).

DNA for the CDR3: TGTGCCAGCAGCTTAAATAAGGAAGCTTTCTTT. Protein: CASSLNKEAFF. The V call is TRBV11-3, the J call TRBJ1-1; no reliable D call. V lost 2 bases and J 8 bases, leaving 6 bases between the germline ends. Germline V gene lookup returns CDR1 SGHNT and CDR2 YENEEA. The CDR3 runs to 11 residues.

The chain joins TRBV9 to TRBJ2-1; 12 bases agree with TRBD2. The CDR3 totals 15 residues. Germline values: CDR1 SGDLS, CDR2 YYNGEE. J was trimmed by 7 bases and V by 7 bases; bases with no gene match: 9. CDR3 sequence: CASGMSGLAGNEQFF. The CDR3 DNA reads as TGTGCCAGCGGCATGTCTGGACTAGCGGGGAATGAGCAGTTCTTC.

The chain links TRBV5-6 to TRBJ1-2, with D tentatively TRBD1 (6 bases). Looked up from germline, CDR1 is SGHDT and CDR2 is YYEEEE. The CDR3 sequence is 15 residues long. Trimming removed 5 bases at V and 0 bases at J, with 14 bases between. In nucleotides, the CDR3 is TGTGCCAGCAGGCCAGGGACAAACTCTAACTATGGCTACACCTTC. Residues: CASRPGTNSNYGYTF. Filled out from reference TRBV5-6 and TRBJ1-2, the complete variable domain reads DAGVTQSPTHLIKTRGQQVTLRCSPKSGHDTVSWYQQALGQGPQFIFQYYEEEERQRGNFPDRFSGHQFPNYSSELNVNALLLGDSALYLCASRPGTNSNYGYTFGSGTRLTVV.